Sequencing of this T cell receptor (beta chain) was carried out in a study of cytomegalovirus exposure and HLA in healthy donors. Overall study context: A preliminary data release comprised about 85 million unique TCRs obtained from HLA-typed donors.

CDR1 SGHRS and CDR2 YFSETQ come from the germline V gene. Deletions cut 2 bases from V and 1 base from J, with 9 bases between. The CDR3 has 14 amino acids. Unrecorded immune exposures were likely, despite nominal health at sampling. Study-level results: It was about 150 TCR beta chains that were listed as cytomegalovirus-associated. Most likely, a cluster of highly shared sequence variants arose as a sequencing artifact.

This clone was counted only a few times. Its specificity is not known. Other DNA sequences in the sample encode the same CDR3. Amplification used 60 Vbeta primers and 13 Jbeta primers. Data came from immunoSEQ multiplex PCR; TCRdb stores just in-frame clones and leaves some out. The sample holds 120,000 or so clones, 70% to 80% seen once. The V and J genes are TRBV5-1 and TRBJ2-5; D might be TRBD1 (6 bases). The sequenced sample consisted of PBMCs. The sequence was obtained from a woman aged 45-65 years in good health and CMV-seropositive. Here the CDR3 reads CASSLTGSQETQYF. Here the CDR3 DNA reads TGCGCCAGCAGCTTAACAGGGAGCCAAGAGACCCAGTACTTC.